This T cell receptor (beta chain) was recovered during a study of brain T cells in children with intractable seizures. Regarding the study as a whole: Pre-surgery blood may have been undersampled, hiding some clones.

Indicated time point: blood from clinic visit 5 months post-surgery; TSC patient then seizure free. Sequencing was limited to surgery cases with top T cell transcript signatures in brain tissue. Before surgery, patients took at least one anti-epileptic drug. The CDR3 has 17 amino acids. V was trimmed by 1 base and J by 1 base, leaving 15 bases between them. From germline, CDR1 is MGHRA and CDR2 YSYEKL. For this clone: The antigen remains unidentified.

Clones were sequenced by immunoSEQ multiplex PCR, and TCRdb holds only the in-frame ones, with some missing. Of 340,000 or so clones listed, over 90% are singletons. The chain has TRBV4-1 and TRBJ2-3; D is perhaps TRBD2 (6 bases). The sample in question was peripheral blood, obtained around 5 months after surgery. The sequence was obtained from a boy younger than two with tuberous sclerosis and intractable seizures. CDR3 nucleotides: TGCGCCAGCAGCCAAGTCCGAAGCGGAGGGGGCACAGATACGCAGTATTTT. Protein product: CASSQVRSGGGTDTQYF.